Given below is one T cell receptor (beta chain) in context. The antigen is unknown. Sequenced by immunoSEQ multiplex PCR; TCRdb stores in-frame clones only, minus some. Altogether around 75,000 clones are present, around 70% being singletons, with the ten largest covering about 4.7%. Per germline, CDR1 MRHNA and CDR2 SNTAGT. The CDR3 totals 15 residues. V shed 8 bases and J shed 2 bases, with 17 bases lying between them. The data stem from a study of vaccination effects on CD4 cells after COVID-19. For the study at large: A couple of convalescent patients gave samples 16 days and one week before vaccination.

General observations from the study: Clones that were induced by infection or by vaccine showed marked contraction late after vaccination.

ViraFEST used viral peptide pools to expand antigen-specific CD4+ T cells before sequencing. A roughly ten-day culture period preceded the isolation of CD4+ T cells. The person acquired a PCR-confirmed SARS-CoV-2 infection between March and December 2020. They grew approximately 2.1 million PBMC in each well, adding 7.5 to 10 IU/ml IL-2 and around 9.6 ug/ml peptides. The input for sequencing was CD4+ T cells from PBMCs cultured with HIV peptides, taken before COVID-19 vaccination. Subset described: HIV-1 Nef peptide pool negative control/reference culture. The TCR comes from a human donor who had a prior SARS-CoV-2 infection. The rearrangement joins TRBV6-4 to TRBJ2-3; D is perhaps TRBD1 or TRBD2 (7 bases each). The chain's CDR3 is CASGRAGQPTDTQYF. CDR3 in DNA: TGTGCCAGCGGGAGGGCGGGACAGCCCACAGATACGCAGTATTTT.